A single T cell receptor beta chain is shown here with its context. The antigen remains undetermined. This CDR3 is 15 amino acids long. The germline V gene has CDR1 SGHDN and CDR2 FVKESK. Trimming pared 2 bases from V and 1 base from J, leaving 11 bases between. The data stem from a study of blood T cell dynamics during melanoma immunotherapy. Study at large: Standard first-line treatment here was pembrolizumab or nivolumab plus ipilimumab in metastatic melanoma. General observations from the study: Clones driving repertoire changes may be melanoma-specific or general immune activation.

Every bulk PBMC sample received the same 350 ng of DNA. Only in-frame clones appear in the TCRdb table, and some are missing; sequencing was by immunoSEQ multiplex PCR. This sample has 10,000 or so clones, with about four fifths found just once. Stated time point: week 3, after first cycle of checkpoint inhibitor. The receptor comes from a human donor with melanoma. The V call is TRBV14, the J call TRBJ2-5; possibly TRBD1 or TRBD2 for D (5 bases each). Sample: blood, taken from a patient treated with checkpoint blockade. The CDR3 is CASSQQGVGQETQYF. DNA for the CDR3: TGTGCCAGCAGCCAACAGGGAGTTGGCCAAGAGACCCAGTACTTC. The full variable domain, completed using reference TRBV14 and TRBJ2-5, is EAGVTQFPSHSVIEKGQTVTLRCDPISGHDNLYWYRRVMGKEIKFLLHFVKESKQDESGMPNNRFLAERTGGTYSTLKVQPAELEDSGVYFCASSQQGVGQETQYFGPGTRLLVL.